A selection of T cell receptor beta chains follows, all from one sample in a study of CD39 and CD103 CD8 tumor-infiltrating T cells. Only in-frame clones appear in the TCRdb table, and some are missing; sequencing was by immunoSEQ multiplex PCR. This table has more than 15,000 clones, 80% to 95% appearing once. The sample taken for sequencing was CD8+ T cells sorted from blood. These receptors originate from a human donor with head and neck squamous cell carcinoma. The CDR3 runs from the conserved cysteine through the conserved F or W. The D gene is left open where the match is weak. Size values are once, few and many counts, or a class for expanded clones, and some rows have none.

TRBV27,.,.,TRBJ1-4,CASSPNIVTHEKLFF,TGTGCCAGCAGCCCAAACATCGTCACCCATGAAAAACTGTTTTTT
TRBV9,TRBD2,.,TRBJ2-2,CASSAREGPNTGELFF,TGTGCCAGCAGCGCGAGGGAGGGCCCGAACACCGGGGAGCTGTTTTTT
TRBV7-3,TRBD2,.,TRBJ2-3,CASSSTGGADTQYF,TGTGCCAGCAGCTCAACCGGGGGGGCGGATACGCAGTATTTT
TRBV28,TRBD2,.,TRBJ2-7,CASSSPYLRLAENYEQYF,TGTGCCAGCAGTTCCCCCTACTTGAGACTAGCGGAGAACTACGAGCAGTACTTC
TRBV7-6,TRBD1,.,TRBJ2-7,CASSLTGTAYEQYF,TGTGCCAGCAGCTTGACCGGGACAGCCTACGAGCAGTACTTC
TRBV28,.,.,TRBJ1-2,CASSSWIAGPRFDYGYTF,TGTGCCAGCAGTTCCTGGATAGCAGGGCCACGTTTCGACTATGGCTACACCTTC
TRBV9,.,.,TRBJ1-2,CASSVEGGEVEVRGYTF,TGTGCCAGCAGCGTAGAGGGTGGGGAGGTTGAAGTGCGGGGCTACACCTTC
TRBV19,.,.,TRBJ1-5,CASSSRLNQPQHF,TGTGCCAGTTCTAGTAGGCTAAATCAGCCCCAGCATTTT
TRBV7-9,.,.,TRBJ2-5,CASSLVFVGPQETQYF,TGTGCCAGCAGCTTAGTGTTTGTGGGGCCCCAAGAGACCCAGTACTTC
TRBV6-5,.,.,TRBJ2-3,CASSYPGQSTDTQYF,TGTGCCAGCAGTTACCCGGGACAAAGCACAGATACGCAGTATTTT
TRBV6-5,TRBD2,.,TRBJ2-7,CASSSFFSGGGYEQYF,TGTGCCAGCAGTTCCTTTTTTAGCGGGGGAGGCTACGAGCAGTACTTC
TRBV5-1,TRBD1,.,TRBJ2-7,CASSTGQGDYEQYF,TGCGCCAGCAGCACCGGACAGGGCGACTACGAGCAGTACTTC
TRBV5-1,.,.,TRBJ1-5,CASSLEGGGNQPQHF,TGCGCCAGCAGCTTGGAAGGGGGTGGCAATCAGCCCCAGCATTTT
TRBV10-1,.,.,TRBJ1-1,CASSESRGPREAFF,TGCGCCAGCAGTGAGTCGAGAGGTCCCCGGGAAGCTTTCTTT
TRBV10-2,.,.,TRBJ2-1,CASSEPGASGYNEQFF,TGCGCCAGCAGTGAGCCGGGTGCTTCGGGTTACAATGAGCAGTTCTTC
TRBV4-1,.,.,TRBJ1-2,CASSLITRGAGGYTF,TGCGCCAGCAGCCTCATTACCCGGGGGGCTGGAGGCTACACCTTC
TRBV4-1,.,.,TRBJ2-7,CASSHGRGEYEQYF,TGCGCCAGCAGCCACGGGAGAGGAGAATACGAGCAGTACTTC
TRBV27,.,.,TRBJ1-1,CASRFGGAWDTEAFF,TGTGCCAGCAGATTCGGGGGGGCCTGGGACACTGAAGCTTTCTTT
TRBV15,.,.,TRBJ2-1,CATSRGGLDRSYNEQFF,TGTGCCACCAGCAGAGGGGGGTTGGACCGCTCCTACAATGAGCAGTTCTTC
TRBV6-5,.,.,TRBJ1-2,CASSYSSSGGNGYTF,TGTGCCAGCAGTTACTCGAGTTCTGGGGGCAATGGCTACACCTTC
TRBV30,TRBD1,few,TRBJ1-1,CAWSMYRGLNTEAFF,TGTGCCTGGAGTATGTACAGGGGGCTGAACACTGAAGCTTTCTTT
TRBV2,.,.,TRBJ1-6,CASNDPGFGNSPLHF,TGTGCCAGCAACGATCCAGGGTTTGGTAATTCACCCCTCCACTTT
TRBV6-6,TRBD2,once,TRBJ2-1,CASSWEERGTDEQFF,TGTGCCAGCAGTTGGGAGGAGCGGGGGACGGATGAGCAGTTCTTC
TRBV27,TRBD1,once,TRBJ2-3,CASSKMTGKSTDTQYF,TGTGCCAGCAGTAAAATGACAGGGAAGAGCACAGATACGCAGTATTTT
TRBV29-1,.,few,TRBJ1-1,CSVEGGVTEAFF,TGCAGCGTTGAAGGGGGGGTCACTGAAGCTTTCTTT
TRBV6-5,.,.,TRBJ1-1,CASSYGGTEAFF,TGTGCCAGCAGTTATGGGGGCACTGAAGCTTTCTTT
TRBV5-1,TRBD2,.,TRBJ2-3,CASSSSGLAGDLFTDTQYF,TGCGCCAGCAGCTCCTCCGGACTAGCGGGGGACCTATTCACAGATACGCAGTATTTT
TRBV28,TRBD1,.,TRBJ1-1,CAARHQGGETEAFF,TGTGCCGCTCGACATCAGGGGGGGGAGACCGAAGCTTTCTTT
TRBV2,.,.,TRBJ1-5,CASSESANQPQHF,TGTGCCAGCAGTGAATCCGCTAATCAGCCCCAGCATTTT
TRBV27,.,.,TRBJ2-7,CASSLMGDAPLSYEQYF,TGTGCCAGCAGTTTAATGGGGGACGCCCCACTATCCTACGAGCAGTACTTC
TRBV28,.,.,TRBJ2-3,CASSPRNTDTQYF,TGTGCCAGCAGTCCCCGAAACACAGATACGCAGTATTTT
TRBV5-1,.,once,TRBJ1-1,CASSLAVGNTEAFF,TGCGCCAGCAGCTTGGCCGTCGGTAACACTGAAGCTTTCTTT
TRBV6-5,.,.,TRBJ1-1,CASSFPGVPEAFF,TGTGCCAGCAGTTTCCCAGGGGTCCCTGAAGCTTTCTTT
TRBV29-1,.,.,TRBJ1-2,CSVEEGQTDYYGYTF,TGCAGCGTTGAAGAGGGGCAGACAGATTACTATGGCTACACCTTC
TRBV28,TRBD2,.,TRBJ2-5,CASSLGGVMGIQETQYF,TGTGCCAGCAGTTTAGGGGGGGTTATGGGGATCCAAGAGACCCAGTACTTC
TRBV5-8,TRBD1,.,TRBJ1-6,CASSWLPGQGTPLHF,TGTGCCAGCAGCTGGTTGCCGGGACAGGGAACACCCCTCCACTTT
TRBV9,.,few,TRBJ1-1,CASSVEGDGTEAFF,TGTGCCAGCAGCGTAGAAGGGGATGGCACTGAAGCTTTCTTT
TRBV27,.,.,TRBJ1-1,CASSFRGLYTEAFF,TGTGCCAGCAGTTTTCGGGGCTTATACACTGAAGCTTTCTTT
TRBV7-8,.,once,TRBJ2-1,CASSSGPGNEQFF,TGTGCCAGCAGCTCGGGACCTGGCAATGAGCAGTTCTTC
TRBV28,TRBD1,.,TRBJ1-1,CASNPHLDRVHTEAFF,TGTGCCAGCAACCCACACCTCGACAGGGTTCACACTGAAGCTTTCTTT
TRBV5-1,.,.,TRBJ2-7,CASSLVPGAPYEQYF,TGCGCCAGCAGCTTGGTTCCGGGGGCCCCCTACGAGCAGTACTTC
TRBV27,.,.,TRBJ1-6,CASRPGISNSPLHF,TGTGCCAGCCGCCCTGGTATTTCTAATTCACCCCTCCACTTT